This TCR beta chain was sequenced during a study of breast tumors, draining lymph nodes, adjacent tissues. Axillary draining lymph nodes of breast cancer patients supplied the node samples. TCRdb passed the multiplex PCR reads through MiXCR, listing each CDR3 protein once. The sample comprises about 94,000 distinct CDR3 sequences, approximately 28% of which are singletons, and over 8% rests with the top ten. This clonotype appeared many times. Material: axillary lymph node tissue. The TCR sequence derives from a female donor with breast cancer. Some clones in this sample may be carry-over from other donors' samples.

CDR3 in amino acids: CASSGGQGLLAQHF. CDR3 coding DNA: TGTGCCAGCAGTGGGGGACAGGGGTTGTTGGCCCAGCATTTT. The V gene is TRBV6-1, the J gene TRBJ1-5; 10 positions agree with TRBD1. The length of the CDR3 is 14 residues. CDR1 is MNHNS and CDR2 is SASEGT in the germline V gene. The ends lost 4 bases at V and 11 bases at J; junction bases unmatched: 8.